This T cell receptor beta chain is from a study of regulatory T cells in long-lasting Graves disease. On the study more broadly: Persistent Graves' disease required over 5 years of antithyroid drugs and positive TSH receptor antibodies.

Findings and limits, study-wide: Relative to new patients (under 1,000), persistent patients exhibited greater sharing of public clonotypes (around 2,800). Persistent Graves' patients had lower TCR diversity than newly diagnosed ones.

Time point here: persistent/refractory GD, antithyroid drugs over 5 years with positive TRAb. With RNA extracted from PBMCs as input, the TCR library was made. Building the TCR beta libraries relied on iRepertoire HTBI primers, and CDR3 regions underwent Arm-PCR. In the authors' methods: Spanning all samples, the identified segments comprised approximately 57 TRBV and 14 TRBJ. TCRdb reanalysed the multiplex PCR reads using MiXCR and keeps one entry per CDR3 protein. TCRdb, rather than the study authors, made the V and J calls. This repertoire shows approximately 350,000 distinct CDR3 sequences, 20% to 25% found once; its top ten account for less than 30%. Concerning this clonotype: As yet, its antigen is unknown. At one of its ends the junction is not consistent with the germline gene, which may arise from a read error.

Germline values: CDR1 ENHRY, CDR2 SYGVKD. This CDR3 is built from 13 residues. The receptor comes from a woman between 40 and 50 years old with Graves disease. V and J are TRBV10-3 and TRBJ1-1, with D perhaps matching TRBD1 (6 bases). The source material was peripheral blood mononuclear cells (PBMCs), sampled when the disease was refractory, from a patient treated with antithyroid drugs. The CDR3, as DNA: TGTGTCATCAGTGTACAGGGGAACACTGAAGCTTTCTTT. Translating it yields CVISVQGNTEAFF.